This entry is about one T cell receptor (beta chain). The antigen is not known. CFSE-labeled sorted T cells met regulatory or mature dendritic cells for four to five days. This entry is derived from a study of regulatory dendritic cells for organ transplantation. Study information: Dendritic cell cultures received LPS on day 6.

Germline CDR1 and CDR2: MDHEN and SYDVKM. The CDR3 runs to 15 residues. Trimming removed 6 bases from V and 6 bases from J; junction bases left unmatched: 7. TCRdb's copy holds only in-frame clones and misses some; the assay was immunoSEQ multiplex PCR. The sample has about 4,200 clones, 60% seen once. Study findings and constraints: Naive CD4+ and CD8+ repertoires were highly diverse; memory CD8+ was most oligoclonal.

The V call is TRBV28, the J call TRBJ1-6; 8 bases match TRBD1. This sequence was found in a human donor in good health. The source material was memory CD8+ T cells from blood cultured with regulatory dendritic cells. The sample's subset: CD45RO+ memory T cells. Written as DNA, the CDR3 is TGTGCCAGCAGGTTACAGGGGGATCGTAATTCACCCCTCCACTTT. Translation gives CASRLQGDRNSPLHF.